This T cell receptor (beta chain) was sequenced during a study of blood T cell repertoires in COVID-19. At the level of the study: Donors in the United States, Italy and Spain gave samples during acute or convalescent COVID-19. Nucleic acid was either cDNA or gDNA, and it came from T cells, B-cell-depleted T cells, or PBMCs.

Profiled with immunoSEQ multiplex PCR; TCRdb holds only in-frame clones, not every one. The table shows around 260,000 clones, with 87% occurring only once. The CDR3 is 13 residues long. V gave up 1 base and J gave up 4 bases, with 7 bases separating them. Germline CDR1 LGHNA, CDR2 YSLEER. The gene calls are TRBV4-3 and TRBJ1-2; no clear D gene. The sequence came from a woman between 40 and 50 years old who had recovered from COVID-19. The sequenced sample was peripheral blood. The CDR3 spells CASSQGRGYGYTF. The CDR3, as DNA: TGCGCCAGCAGCCAAGGCCGAGGCTATGGCTACACCTTC.